This T cell receptor beta chain was captured by sequencing in a study of blood T cell repertoires in COVID-19. The method was immunoSEQ multiplex PCR; TCRdb's version includes in-frame clones alone and lacks a portion of them. The sample records roughly 230,000 clones, approximately 83% being singletons. CDR1 SGHVS and CDR2 FNYEAQ come from the germline V gene. The CDR3 is made up of 15 amino acids. V lost 3 bases and J lost 1, with 11 bases in between. The TCR sequence derives from a man aged 40-55 years with acute or convalescent COVID-19. Sample: peripheral blood. V and J are TRBV7-6 and TRBJ2-3; tentative D call: TRBD1 (6 bases). The DNA for the CDR3 is TGTGCCAGCAGCTTCCCAAGGACAGGCACAGATACGCAGTATTTT. Translation gives CASSFPRTGTDTQYF.